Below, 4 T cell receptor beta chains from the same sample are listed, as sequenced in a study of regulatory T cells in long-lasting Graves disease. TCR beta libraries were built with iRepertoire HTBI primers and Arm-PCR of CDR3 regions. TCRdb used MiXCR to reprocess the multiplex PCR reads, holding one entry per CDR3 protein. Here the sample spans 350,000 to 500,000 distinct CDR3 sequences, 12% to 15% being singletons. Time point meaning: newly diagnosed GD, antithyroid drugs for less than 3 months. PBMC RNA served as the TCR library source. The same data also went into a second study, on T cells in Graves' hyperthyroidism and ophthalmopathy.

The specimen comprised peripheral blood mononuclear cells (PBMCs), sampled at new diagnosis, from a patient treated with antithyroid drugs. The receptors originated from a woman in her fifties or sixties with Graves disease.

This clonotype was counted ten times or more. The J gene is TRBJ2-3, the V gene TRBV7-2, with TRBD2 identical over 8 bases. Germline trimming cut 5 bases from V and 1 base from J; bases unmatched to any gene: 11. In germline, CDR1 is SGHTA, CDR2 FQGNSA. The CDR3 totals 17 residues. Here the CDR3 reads CASSQTPAGGRTDTQYF. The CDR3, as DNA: TGTGCCAGCAGCCAAACTCCTGCGGGGGGCCGCACAGATACGCAGTATTTT.

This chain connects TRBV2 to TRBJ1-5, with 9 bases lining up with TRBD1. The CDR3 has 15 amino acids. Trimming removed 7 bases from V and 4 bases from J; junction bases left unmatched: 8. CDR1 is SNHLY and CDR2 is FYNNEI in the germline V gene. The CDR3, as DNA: TGTGCCAGCATCCGTGGACAGGGGCCTAATCAGCCCCAGCATTTT. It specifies CASIRGQGPNQPQHF.

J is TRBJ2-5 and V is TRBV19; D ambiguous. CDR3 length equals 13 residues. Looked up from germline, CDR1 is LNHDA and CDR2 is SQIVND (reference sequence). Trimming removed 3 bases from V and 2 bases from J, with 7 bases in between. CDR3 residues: CASSIGPQETQYF. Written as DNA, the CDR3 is TGTGCCAGTAGTATCGGACCGCAAGAGACCCAGTACTTC.

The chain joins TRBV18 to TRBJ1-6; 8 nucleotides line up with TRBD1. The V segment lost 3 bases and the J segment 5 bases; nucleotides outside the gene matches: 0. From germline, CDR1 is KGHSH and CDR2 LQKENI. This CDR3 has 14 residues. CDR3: CASSPGQDNSPLHF. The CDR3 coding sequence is TGTGCCAGCTCACCGGGACAGGATAATTCACCCCTCCACTTT.